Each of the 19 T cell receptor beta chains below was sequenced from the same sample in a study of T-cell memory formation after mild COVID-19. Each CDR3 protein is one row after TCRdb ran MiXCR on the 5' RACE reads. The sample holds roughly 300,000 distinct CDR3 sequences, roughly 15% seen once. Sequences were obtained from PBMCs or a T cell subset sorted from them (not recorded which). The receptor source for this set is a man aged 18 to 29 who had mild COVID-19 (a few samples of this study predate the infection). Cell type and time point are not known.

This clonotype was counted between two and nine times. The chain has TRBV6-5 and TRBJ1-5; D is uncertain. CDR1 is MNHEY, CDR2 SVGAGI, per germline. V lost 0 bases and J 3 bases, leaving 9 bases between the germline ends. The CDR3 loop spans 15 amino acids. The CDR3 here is CASSYSWQNNQPQHF. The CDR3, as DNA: TGTGCCAGCAGTTACTCGTGGCAGAACAATCAGCCCCAGCATTTT.

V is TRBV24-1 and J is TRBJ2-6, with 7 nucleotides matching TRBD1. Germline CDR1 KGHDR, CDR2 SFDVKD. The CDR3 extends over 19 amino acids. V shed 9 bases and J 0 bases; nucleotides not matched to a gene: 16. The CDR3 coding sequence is TGTGCCACCGACCCTTTTAACAGGGGTCTGGGCTCTGGGGCCAACGTCCTGACTTTC. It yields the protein CATDPFNRGLGSGANVLTF.

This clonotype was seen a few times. In nucleotides, the CDR3 is TGTGCCAGCAGCTTAGCGGCGGGCGGCTACACCTTC. Translation: CASSLAAGGYTF. The chain carries TRBV7-2 and TRBJ1-2; D remains unclear. This CDR3 is 12 amino acids long. V was clipped by 0 bases and J by 8 bases, with 7 bases between them. Germline assignment: CDR1 SGHTA and CDR2 FQGNSA.

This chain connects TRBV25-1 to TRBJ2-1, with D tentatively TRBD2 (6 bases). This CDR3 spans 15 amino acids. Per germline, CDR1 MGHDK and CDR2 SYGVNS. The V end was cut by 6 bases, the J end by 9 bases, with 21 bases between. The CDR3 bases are TGTGCCAGCAGCGACTCGACTGGGGGGTTCAGTGAGCAGTTCTTC. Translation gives CASSDSTGGFSEQFF.

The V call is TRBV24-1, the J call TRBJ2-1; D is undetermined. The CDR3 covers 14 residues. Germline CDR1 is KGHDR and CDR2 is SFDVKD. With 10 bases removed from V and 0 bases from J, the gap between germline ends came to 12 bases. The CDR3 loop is CATRPESSYNEQFF. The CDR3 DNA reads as TGTGCCACGCGACCGGAGAGCTCCTACAATGAGCAGTTCTTC.

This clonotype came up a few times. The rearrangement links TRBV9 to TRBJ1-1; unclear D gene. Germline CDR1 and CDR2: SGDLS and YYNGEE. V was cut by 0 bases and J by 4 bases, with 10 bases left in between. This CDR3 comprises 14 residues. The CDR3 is CASSVVRAGTEAFF. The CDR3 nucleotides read TGTGCCAGCAGCGTAGTGAGGGCGGGCACTGAAGCTTTCTTT.

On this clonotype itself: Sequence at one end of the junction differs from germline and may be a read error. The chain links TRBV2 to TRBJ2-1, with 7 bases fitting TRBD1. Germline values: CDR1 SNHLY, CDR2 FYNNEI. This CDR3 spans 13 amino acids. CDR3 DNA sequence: TGTGCCAGCAGCCCACAGACAGTACAGGGGTTCACCTTC. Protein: CASSPQTVQGFTF.

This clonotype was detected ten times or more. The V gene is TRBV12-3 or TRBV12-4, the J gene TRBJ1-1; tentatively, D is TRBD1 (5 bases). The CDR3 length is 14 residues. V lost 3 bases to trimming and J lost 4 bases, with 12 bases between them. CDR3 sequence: CASSFYRGTTEAFF. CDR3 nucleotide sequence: TGTGCCAGCAGTTTTTACCGTGGGACCACTGAAGCTTTCTTT.

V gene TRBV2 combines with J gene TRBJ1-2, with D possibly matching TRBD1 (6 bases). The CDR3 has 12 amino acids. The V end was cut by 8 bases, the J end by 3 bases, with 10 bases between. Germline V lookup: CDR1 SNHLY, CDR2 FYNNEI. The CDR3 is CASPGVYYGYTF. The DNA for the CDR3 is TGTGCCAGCCCAGGGGTATACTATGGCTACACCTTC.

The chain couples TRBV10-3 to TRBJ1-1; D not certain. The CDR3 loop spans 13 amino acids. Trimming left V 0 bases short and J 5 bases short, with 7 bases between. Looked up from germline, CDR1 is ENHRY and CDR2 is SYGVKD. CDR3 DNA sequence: TGTGCCATCAGTGAGTCGGAGAGGACTGAAGCTTTCTTT. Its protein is CAISESERTEAFF.

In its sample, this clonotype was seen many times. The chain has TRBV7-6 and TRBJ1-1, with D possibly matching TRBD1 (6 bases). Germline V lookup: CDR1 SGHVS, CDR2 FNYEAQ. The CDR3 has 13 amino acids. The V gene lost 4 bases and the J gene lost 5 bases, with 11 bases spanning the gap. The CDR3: CASSSRGWTEAFF. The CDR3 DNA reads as TGTGCCAGCAGCTCCAGGGGTTGGACTGAAGCTTTCTTT.

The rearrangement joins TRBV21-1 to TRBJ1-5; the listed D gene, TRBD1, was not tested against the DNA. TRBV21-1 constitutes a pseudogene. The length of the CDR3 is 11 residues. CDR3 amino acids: CARGGHQPQHF. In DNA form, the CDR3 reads TGTGCCAGGGGGGGGCATCAGCCCCAGCATTTT.

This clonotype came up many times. The CDR3 DNA is TGTGCCAGCAGCTTACCAGTTTATAATTCACCCCTCCACTTT. Translation gives CASSLPVYNSPLHF. The genes are TRBV11-2 and TRBJ1-6; D unresolved. The CDR3 spans 14 residues. Germline CDR1 reads SGHAT; CDR2 reads FQNNGV. V shed 2 bases and J shed 4 bases, with 6 bases lying between them.

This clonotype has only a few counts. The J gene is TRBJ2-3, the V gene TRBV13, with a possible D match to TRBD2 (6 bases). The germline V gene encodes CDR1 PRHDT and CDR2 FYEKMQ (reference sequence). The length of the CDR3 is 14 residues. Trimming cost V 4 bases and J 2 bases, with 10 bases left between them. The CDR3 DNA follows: TGTGCCAGCAGCTGGGACTTCTACACAGATACGCAGTATTTT. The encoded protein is CASSWDFYTDTQYF.

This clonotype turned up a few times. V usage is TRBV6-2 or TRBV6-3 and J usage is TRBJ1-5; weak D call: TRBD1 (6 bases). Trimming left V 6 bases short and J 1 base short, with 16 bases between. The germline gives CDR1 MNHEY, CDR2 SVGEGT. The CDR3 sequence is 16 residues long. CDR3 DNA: TGTGCCAGCAGGCTTGTCCGGGGGCTCAGCAATCAGCCCCAGCATTTT. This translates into CASRLVRGLSNQPQHF.

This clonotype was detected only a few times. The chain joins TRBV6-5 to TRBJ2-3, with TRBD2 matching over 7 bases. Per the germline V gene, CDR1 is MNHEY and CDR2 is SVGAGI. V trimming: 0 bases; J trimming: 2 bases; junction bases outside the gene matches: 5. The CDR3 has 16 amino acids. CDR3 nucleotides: TGTGCCAGCAGTTACTCTCGACTAGCAAACACAGATACGCAGTATTTT. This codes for CASSYSRLANTDTQYF.

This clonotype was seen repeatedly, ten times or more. DNA for the CDR3: TGTGCCAGTAGTCCTGGGACCTTTTTGGATGGCTACACCTTC. Its protein is CASSPGTFLDGYTF. This sequence joins TRBV19 and TRBJ1-2, with a possible D match to TRBD1 (5 bases). Germline CDR1 and CDR2: LNHDA and SQIVND (reference sequence). Between the trimmed V and J ends, which lost 5 bases and 6 bases, there was a span of 16 bases. The CDR3 spans 14 residues.

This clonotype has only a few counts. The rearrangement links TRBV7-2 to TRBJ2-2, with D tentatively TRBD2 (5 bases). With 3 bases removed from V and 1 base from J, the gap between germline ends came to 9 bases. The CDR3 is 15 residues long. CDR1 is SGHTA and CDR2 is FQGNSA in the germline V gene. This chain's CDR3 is CASSFRAGNTGELFF. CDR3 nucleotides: TGTGCCAGCAGCTTCCGGGCGGGGAACACCGGGGAGCTGTTTTTT.

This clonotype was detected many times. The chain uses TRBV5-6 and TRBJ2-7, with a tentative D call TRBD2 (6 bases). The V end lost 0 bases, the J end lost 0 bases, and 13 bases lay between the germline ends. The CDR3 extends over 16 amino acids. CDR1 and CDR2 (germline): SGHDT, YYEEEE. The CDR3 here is CASSLGRGLPSYEQYF. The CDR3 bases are TGTGCCAGCAGCTTGGGGAGGGGCCTACCCTCCTACGAGCAGTACTTC.